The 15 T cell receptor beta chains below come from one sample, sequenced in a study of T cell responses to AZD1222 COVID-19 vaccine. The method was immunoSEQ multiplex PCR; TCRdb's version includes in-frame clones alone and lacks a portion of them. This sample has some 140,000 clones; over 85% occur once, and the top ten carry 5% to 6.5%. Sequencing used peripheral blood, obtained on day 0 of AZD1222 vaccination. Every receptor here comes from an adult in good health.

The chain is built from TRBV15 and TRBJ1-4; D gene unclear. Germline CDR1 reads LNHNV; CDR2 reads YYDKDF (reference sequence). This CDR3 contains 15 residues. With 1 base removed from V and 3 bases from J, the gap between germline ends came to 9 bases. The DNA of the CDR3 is TGTGCCACCAGCAGAGTCCTCGGGGCTAATGAAAAACTGTTTTTT. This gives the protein CATSRVLGANEKLFF. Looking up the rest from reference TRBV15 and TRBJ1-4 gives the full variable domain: DAMVIQNPRYQVTQFGKPVTLSCSQTLNHNVMYWYQQKSSQAPKLLFHYYDKDFNNEADTPDNFQSRRPNTSFCFLDIRSPGLGDTAMYLCATSRVLGANEKLFFGSGTQLSVL.

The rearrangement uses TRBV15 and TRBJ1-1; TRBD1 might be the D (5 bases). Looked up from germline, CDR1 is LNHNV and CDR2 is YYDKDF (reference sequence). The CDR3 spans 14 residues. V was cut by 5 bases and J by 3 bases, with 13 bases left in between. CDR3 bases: TGTGCCACCAGCTATAAGGGAGGGGACACTGAAGCTTTCTTT. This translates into CATSYKGGDTEAFF.

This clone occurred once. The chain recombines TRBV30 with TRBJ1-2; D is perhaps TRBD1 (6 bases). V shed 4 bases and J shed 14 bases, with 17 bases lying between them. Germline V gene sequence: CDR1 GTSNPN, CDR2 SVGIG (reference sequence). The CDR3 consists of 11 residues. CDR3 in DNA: TGTGCCTGGACCACCGGGACACGGCAAACCTTC. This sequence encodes CAWTTGTRQTF.

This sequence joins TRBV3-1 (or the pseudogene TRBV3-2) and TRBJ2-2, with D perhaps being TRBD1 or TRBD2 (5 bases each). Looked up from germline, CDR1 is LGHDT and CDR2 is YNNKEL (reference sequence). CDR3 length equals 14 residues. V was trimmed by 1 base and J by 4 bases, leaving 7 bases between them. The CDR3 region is CASSQGDLTGELFF. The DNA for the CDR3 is TGTGCCAGCAGCCAAGGGGACCTCACCGGGGAGCTGTTTTTT.

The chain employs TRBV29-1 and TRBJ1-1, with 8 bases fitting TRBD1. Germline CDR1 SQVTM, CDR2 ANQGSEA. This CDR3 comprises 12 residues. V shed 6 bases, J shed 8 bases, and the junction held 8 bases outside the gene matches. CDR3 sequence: CSVETDRGEAFF. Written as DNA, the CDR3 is TGCAGCGTGGAGACCGACAGGGGAGAAGCTTTCTTT.

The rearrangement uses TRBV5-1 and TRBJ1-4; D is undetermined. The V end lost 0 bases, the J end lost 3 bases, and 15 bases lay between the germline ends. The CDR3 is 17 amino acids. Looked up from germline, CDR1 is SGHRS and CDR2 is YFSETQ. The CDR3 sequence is CASSLGPLQDPNEKLFF. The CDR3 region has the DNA TGCGCCAGCAGCTTGGGGCCCTTGCAGGACCCTAATGAAAAACTGTTTTTT. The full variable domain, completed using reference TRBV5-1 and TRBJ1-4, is KAGVTQTPRYLIKTRGQQVTLSCSPISGHRSVSWYQQTPGQGLQFLFEYFSETQRNKGNFPGRFSGRQFSNSRSEMNVSTLELGDSALYLCASSLGPLQDPNEKLFFGSGTQLSVL.

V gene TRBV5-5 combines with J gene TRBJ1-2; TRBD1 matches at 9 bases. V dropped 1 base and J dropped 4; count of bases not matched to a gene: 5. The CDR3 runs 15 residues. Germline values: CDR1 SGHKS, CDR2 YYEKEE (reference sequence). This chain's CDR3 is CASSLPGQGLYGYTF. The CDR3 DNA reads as TGTGCCAGCAGCTTGCCGGGACAGGGACTCTATGGCTACACCTTC.

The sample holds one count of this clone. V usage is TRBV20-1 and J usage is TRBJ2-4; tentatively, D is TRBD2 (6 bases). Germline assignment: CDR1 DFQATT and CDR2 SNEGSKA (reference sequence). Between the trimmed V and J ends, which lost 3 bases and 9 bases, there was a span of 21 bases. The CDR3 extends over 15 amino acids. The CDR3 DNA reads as TGCAGTGCTAGTGGGGCTAGGAGGGATGGGGCCATTCAGTACTTC. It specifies CSASGARRDGAIQYF.

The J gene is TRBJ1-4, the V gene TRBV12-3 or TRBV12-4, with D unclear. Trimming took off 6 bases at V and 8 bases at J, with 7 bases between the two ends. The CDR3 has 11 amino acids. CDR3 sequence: CASRSREKLFF. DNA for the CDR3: TGTGCCAGCAGATCCAGGGAAAAACTGTTTTTT.

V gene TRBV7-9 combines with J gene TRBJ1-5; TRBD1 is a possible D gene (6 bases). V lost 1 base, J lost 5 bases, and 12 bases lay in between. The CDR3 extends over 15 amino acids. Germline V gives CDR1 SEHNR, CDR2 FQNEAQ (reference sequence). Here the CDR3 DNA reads TGTGCCAGCAGCTTAGGGGGGCTGGGTCATCAGCCCCAGCATTTT. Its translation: CASSLGGLGHQPQHF.

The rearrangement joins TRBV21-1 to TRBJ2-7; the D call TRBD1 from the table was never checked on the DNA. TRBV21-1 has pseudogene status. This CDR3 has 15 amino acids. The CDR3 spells CASSGQVIAPYEQYF. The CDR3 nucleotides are TGTGCCAGCAGCGGACAGGTCATTGCTCCCTACGAGCAGTACTTC.

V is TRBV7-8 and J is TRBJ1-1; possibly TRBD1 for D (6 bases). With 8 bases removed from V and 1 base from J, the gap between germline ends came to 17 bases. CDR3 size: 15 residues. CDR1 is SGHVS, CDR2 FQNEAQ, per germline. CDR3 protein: CASERGGRGNTEAFF. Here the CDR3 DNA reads TGTGCCAGCGAAAGGGGAGGCAGGGGGAACACTGAAGCTTTCTTT.

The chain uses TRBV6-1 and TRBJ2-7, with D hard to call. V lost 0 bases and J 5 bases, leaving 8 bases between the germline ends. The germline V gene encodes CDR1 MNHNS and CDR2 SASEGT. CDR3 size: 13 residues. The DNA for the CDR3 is TGTGCCAGCAGTGAAGCCTTCTGGCACGAGCAGTACTTC. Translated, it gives CASSEAFWHEQYF.

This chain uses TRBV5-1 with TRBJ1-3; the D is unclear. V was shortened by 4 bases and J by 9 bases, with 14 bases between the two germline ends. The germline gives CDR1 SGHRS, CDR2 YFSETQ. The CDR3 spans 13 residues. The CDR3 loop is CASSGPPVGTIYF. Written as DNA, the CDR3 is TGCGCCAGCAGCGGGCCCCCGGTGGGCACCATATATTTT.

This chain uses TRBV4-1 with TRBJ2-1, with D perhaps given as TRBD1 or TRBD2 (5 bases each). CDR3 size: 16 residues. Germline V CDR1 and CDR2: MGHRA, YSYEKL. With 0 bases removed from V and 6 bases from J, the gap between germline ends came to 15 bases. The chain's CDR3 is CASSQETGPPFNEQFF. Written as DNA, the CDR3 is TGCGCCAGCAGCCAAGAGACGGGGCCGCCCTTCAATGAGCAGTTCTTC.